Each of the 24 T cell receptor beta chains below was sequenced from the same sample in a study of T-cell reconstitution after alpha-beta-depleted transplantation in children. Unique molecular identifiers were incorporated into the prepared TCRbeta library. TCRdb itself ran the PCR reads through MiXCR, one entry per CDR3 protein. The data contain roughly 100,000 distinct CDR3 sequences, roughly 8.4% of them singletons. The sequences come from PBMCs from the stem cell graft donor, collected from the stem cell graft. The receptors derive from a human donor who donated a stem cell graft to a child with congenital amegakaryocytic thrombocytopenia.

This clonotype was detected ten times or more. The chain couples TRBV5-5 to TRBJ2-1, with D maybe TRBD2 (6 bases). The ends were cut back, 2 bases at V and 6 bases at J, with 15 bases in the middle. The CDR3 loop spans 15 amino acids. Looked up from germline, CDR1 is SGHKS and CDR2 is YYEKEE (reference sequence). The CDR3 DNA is TGTGCCAGCAGCTTTAGACTAGAATTGGCCAATGAGCAGTTCTTC. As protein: CASSFRLELANEQFF.

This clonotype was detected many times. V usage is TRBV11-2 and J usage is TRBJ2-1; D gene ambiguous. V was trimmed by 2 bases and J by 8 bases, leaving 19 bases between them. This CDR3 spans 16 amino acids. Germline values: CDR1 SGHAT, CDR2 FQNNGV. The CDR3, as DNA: TGTGCCAGCAGCTTAACTGAATCCCCCTGGGTTGATGAGCAGTTCTTC. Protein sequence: CASSLTESPWVDEQFF.

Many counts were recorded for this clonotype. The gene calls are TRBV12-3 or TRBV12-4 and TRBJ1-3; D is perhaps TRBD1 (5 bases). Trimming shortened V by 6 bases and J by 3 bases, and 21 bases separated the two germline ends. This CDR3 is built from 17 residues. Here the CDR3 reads CASRTTAGAPFGNTIYF. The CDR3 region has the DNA TGTGCCAGCAGGACGACAGCCGGGGCACCGTTTGGAAACACCATATATTTT.

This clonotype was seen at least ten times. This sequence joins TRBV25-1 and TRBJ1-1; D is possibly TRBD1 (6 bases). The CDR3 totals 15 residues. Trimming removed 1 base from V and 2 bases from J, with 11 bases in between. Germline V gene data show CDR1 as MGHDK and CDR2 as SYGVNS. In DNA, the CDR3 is TGTGCCAGCAGTGAATTTAGGGGGTCCAACACTGAAGCTTTCTTT. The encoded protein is CASSEFRGSNTEAFF.

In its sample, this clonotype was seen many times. Here the CDR3 DNA reads TGTGCCAGTGACAGCGTTGGGGGCAGGGGAACGATTTATGGAGAGACCCAGTACTTC. Translation: CASDSVGGRGTIYGETQYF. This rearrangement joins TRBV4-2 to TRBJ2-5, with D possibly TRBD1 on 6 matching bases. This CDR3 has 19 residues. V was cut by 9 bases and J by 4 bases, with 33 bases left in between. Germline V CDR1 and CDR2: LGHNA, YNFKEQ.

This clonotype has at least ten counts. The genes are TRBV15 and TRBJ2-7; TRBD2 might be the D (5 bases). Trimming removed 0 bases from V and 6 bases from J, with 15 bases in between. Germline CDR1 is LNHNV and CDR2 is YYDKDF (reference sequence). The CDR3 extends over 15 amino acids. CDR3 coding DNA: TGTGCCACCAGCAGAGATTCTGTAAGGGCGGGCGAGCAGTACTTC. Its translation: CATSRDSVRAGEQYF.

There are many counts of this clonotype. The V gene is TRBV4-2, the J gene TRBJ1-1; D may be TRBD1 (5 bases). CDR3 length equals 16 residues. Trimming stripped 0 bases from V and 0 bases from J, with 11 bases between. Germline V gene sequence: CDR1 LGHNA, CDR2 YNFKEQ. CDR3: CASSQERGSMNTEAFF. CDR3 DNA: TGTGCCAGCAGCCAAGAGAGGGGCTCCATGAACACTGAAGCTTTCTTT.

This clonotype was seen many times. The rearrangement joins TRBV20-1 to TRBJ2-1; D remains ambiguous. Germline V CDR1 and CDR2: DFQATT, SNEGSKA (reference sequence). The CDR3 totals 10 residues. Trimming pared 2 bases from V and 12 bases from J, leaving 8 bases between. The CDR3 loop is CSARSDVQFF. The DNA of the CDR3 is TGCAGTGCTAGAAGCGACGTGCAGTTCTTC.

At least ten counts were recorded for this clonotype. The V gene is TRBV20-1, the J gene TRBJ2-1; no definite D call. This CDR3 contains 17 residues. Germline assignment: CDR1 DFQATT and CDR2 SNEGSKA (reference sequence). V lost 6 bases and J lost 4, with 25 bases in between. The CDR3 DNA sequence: TGCAGTGCGCCTTACAGAAACCCTAAACACAATTACAATGAGCAGTTCTTC. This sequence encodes CSAPYRNPKHNYNEQFF.

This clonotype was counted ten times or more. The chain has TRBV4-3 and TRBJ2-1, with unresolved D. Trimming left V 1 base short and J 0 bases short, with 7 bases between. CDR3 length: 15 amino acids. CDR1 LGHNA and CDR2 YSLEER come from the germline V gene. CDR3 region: CASSQVVSSYNEQFF. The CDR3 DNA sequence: TGCGCCAGCAGCCAAGTCGTCAGCTCCTACAATGAGCAGTTCTTC.

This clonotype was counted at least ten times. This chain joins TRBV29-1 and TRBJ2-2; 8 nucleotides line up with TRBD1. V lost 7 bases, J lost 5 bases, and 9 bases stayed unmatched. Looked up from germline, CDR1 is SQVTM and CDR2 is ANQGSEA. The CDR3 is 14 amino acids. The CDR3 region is CSAGRQGWTGELFF. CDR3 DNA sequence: TGCAGCGCTGGGAGACAGGGGTGGACCGGGGAGCTGTTTTTT.

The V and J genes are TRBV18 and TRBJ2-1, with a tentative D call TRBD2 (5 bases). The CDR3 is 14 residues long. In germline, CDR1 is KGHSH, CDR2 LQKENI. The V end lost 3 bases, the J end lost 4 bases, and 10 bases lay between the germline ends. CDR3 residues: CASSPGLSYNEQFF. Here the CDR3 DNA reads TGTGCCAGCTCACCCGGACTCTCTTACAATGAGCAGTTCTTC. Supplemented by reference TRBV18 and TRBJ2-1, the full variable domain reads NAGVMQNPRHLVRRRGQEARLRCSPMKGHSHVYWYRQLPEEGLKFMVYLQKENIIDESGMPKERFSAEFPKEGPSILRIQQVVRGDSAAYFCASSPGLSYNEQFFGPGTRLTVL.

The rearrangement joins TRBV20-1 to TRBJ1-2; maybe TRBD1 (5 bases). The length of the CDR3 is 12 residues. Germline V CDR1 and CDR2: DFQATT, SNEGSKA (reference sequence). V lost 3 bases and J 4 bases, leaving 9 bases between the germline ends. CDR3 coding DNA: TGCAGTGCTAGTAACACAGGCTATGGCTACACCTTC. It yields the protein CSASNTGYGYTF.

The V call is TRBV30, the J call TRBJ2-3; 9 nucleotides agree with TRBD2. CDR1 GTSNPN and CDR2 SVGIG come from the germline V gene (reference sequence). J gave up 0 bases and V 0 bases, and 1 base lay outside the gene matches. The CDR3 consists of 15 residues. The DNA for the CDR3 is TGTGCCTGGAGTGTAGCGGGGGGAAGCACAGATACGCAGTATTTT. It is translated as CAWSVAGGSTDTQYF.

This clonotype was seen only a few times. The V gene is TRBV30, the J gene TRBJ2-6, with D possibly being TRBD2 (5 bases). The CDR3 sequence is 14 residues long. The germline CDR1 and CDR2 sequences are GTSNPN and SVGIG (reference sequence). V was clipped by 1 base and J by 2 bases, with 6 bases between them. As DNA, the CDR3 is TGTGCCTGGAGTGGGGGAGCTGGGGCCAACGTCCTGACTTTC. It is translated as CAWSGGAGANVLTF.

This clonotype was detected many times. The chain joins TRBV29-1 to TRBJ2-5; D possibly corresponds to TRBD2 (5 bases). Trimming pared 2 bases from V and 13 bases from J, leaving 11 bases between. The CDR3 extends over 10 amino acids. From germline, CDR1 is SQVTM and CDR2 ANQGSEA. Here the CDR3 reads CSVETGYRYF. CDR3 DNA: TGCAGCGTTGAAACGGGATACCGGTACTTC. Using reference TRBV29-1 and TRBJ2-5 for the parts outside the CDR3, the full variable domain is SAVISQKPSRDICQRGTSLTIQCQVDSQVTMMFWYRQQPGQSLTLIATANQGSEATYESGFVIDKFPISRPNLTFSTLTVSNMSPEDSSIYLCSVETGYRYFGPGTRLLVL.

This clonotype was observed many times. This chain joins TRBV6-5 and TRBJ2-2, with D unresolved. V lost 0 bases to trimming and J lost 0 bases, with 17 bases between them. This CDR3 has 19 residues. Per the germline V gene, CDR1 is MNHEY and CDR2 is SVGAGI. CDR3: CASSYSLSPSVANTGELFF. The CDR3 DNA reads TGTGCCAGCAGTTACTCCCTGTCCCCTTCGGTAGCGAACACCGGGGAGCTGTTTTTT.

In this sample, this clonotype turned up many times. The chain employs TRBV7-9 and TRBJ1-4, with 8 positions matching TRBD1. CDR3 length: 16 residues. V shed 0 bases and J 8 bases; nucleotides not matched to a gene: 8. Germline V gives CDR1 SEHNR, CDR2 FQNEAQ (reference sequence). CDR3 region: CASSLAGQGKREKLFF. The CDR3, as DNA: TGTGCCAGCAGCTTAGCTGGACAGGGCAAGAGGGAAAAACTGTTTTTT.

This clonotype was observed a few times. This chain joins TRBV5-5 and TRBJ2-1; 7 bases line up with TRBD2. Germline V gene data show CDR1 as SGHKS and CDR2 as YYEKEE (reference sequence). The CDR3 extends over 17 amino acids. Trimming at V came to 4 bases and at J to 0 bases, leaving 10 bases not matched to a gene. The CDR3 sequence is CASSPRGRGSSYNEQFF. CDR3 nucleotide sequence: TGTGCCAGCAGCCCCCGCGGGCGGGGGAGCTCCTACAATGAGCAGTTCTTC.

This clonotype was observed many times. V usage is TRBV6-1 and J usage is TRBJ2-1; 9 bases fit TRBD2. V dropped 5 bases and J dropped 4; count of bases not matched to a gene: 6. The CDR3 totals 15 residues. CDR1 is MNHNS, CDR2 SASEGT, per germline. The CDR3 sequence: CASSPGLAVYNEQFF. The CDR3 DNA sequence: TGTGCCAGCAGTCCGGGACTAGCAGTGTACAATGAGCAGTTCTTC.

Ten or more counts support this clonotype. This CDR3 is CASSTPSGRAPSTDTQYF. In DNA form, the CDR3 reads TGTGCCAGCAGCACCCCTAGCGGGAGGGCCCCTAGCACAGATACGCAGTATTTT. J is TRBJ2-3 and V is TRBV7-2; 12 positions match TRBD2. J gave up 0 bases and V 5 bases, and 9 bases lay outside the gene matches. From germline, CDR1 is SGHTA and CDR2 FQGNSA. This CDR3 has 18 amino acids.

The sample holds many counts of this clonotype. CDR3 in amino acids: CSARSETQYF. The CDR3 coding sequence is TGCAGTGCTAGAAGCGAGACCCAGTACTTC. The rearrangement links TRBV20-1 to TRBJ2-5; D not resolved. Trimming removed 2 bases at V and 5 bases at J, with 3 bases between. Germline CDR1 and CDR2: DFQATT and SNEGSKA (reference sequence). This CDR3 has 10 residues.

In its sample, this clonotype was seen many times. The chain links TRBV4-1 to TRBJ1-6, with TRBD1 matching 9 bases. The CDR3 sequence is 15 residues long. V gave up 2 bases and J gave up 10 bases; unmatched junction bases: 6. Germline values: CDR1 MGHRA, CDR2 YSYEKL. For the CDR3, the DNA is TGCGCCAGCAGCCAATTACAGGGGGCAGGGTCACCCCTCCACTTT. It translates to CASSQLQGAGSPLHF.

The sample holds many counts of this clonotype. CDR3: CSARTGRGATSYNEQFF. Written as DNA, the CDR3 is TGCAGTGCTAGAACCGGTCGGGGGGCTACGTCCTACAATGAGCAGTTCTTC. The rearrangement uses TRBV20-1 and TRBJ2-1, with D perhaps TRBD2 (7 bases). Per germline, CDR1 DFQATT and CDR2 SNEGSKA (reference sequence). The CDR3 contains 17 residues. The V gene lost 2 bases and the J gene lost 1 base, with 18 bases spanning the gap.